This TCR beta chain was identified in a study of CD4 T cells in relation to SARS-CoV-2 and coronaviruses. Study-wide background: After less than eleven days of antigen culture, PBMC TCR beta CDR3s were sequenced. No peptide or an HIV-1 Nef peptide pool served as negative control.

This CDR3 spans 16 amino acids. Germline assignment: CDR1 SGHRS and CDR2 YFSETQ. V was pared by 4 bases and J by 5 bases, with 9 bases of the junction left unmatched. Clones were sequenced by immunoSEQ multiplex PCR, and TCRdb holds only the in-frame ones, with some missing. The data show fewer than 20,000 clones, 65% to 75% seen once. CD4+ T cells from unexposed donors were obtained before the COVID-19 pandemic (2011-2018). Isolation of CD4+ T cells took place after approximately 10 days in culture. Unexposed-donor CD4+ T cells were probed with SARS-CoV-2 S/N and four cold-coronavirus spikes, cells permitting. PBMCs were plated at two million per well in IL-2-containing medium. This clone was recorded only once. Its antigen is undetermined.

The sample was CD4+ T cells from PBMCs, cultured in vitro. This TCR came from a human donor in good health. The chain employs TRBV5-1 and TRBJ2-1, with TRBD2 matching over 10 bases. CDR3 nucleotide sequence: TGCGCCAGCAGCCACAGGACTAGCGGAAAACACAATGAGCAGTTCTTC. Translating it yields CASSHRTSGKHNEQFF.